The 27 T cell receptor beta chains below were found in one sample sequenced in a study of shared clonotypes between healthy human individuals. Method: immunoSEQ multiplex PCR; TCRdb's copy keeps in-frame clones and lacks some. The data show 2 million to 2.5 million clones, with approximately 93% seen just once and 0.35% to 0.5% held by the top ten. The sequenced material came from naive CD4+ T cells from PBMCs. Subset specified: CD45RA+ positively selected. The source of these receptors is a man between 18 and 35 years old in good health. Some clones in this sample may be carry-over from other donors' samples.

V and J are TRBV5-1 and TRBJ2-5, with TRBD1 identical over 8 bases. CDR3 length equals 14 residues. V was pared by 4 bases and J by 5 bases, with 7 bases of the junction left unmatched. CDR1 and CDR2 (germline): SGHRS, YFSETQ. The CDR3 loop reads CASSRDRPRETQYF. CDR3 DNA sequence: TGCGCCAGCAGCAGGGACAGGCCACGGGAGACCCAGTACTTC. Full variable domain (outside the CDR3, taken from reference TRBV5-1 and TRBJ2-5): KAGVTQTPRYLIKTRGQQVTLSCSPISGHRSVSWYQQTPGQGLQFLFEYFSETQRNKGNFPGRFSGRQFSNSRSEMNVSTLELGDSALYLCASSRDRPRETQYFGPGTRLLVL.

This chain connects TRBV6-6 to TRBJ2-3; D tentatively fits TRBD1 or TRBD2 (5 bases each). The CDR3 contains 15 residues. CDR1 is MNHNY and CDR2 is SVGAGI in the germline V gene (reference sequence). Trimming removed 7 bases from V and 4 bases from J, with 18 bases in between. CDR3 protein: CASTPGTGFADTQYF. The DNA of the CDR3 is TGTGCCAGCACCCCGGGGACGGGGTTCGCAGATACGCAGTATTTT.

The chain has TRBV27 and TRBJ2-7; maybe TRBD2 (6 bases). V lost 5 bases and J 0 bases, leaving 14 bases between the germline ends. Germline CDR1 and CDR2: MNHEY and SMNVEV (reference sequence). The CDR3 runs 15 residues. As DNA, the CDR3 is TGTGCCAGCAGTCGCGGGGCACCGATCTCCTACGAGCAGTACTTC. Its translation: CASSRGAPISYEQYF.

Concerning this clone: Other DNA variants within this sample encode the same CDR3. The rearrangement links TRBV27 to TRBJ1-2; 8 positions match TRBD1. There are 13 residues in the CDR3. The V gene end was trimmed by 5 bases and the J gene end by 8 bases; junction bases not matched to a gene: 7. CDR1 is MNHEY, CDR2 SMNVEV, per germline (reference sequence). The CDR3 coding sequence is TGTGCCAGCAGTCAAAGACAGGGGCGAGGCTACACCTTC. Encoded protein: CASSQRQGRGYTF.

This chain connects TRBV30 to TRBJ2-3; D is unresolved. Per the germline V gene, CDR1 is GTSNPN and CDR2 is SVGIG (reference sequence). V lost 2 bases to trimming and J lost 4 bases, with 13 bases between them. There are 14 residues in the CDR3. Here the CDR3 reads CAWSIPGSADTQYF. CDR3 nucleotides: TGTGCCTGGAGTATCCCTGGTTCCGCAGATACGCAGTATTTT.

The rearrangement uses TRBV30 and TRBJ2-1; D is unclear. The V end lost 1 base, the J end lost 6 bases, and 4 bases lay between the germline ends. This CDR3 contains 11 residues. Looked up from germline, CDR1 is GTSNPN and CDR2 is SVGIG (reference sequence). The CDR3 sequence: CAWSDSNEQFF. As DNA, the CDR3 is TGTGCCTGGAGTGACTCCAATGAGCAGTTCTTC.

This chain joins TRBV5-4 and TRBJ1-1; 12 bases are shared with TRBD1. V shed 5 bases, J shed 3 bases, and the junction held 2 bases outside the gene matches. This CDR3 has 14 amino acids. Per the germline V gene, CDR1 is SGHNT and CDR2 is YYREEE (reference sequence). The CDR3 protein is CASRGQGADTEAFF. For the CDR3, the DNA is TGTGCCAGCAGGGGACAGGGGGCTGACACTGAAGCTTTCTTT.

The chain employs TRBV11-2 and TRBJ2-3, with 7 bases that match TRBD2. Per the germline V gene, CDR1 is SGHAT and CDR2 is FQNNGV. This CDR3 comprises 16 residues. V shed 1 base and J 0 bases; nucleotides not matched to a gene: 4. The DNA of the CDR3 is TGTGCCAGCAGCTTAGCTAGCGGTACTAGCACAGATACGCAGTATTTT. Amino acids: CASSLASGTSTDTQYF.

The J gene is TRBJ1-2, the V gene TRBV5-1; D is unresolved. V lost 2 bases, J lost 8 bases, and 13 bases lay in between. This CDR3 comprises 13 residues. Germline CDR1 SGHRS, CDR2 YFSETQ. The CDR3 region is CASSFDGRNGYTF. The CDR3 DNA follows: TGCGCCAGCAGCTTCGACGGGCGGAACGGCTACACCTTC.

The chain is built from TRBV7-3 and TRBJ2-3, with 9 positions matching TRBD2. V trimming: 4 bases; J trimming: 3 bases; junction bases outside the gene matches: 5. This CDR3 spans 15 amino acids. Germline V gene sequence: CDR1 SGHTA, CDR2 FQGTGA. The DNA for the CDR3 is TGTGCCAGCAGCTGGGCGGGAGGGCCGACAGATACGCAGTATTTT. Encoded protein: CASSWAGGPTDTQYF.

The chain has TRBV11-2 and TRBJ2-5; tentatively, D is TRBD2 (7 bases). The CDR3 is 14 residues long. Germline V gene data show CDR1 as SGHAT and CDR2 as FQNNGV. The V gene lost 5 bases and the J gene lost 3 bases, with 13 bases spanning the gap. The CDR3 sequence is CASSLPGGEETQYF. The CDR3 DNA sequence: TGTGCCAGCAGCCTACCGGGGGGCGAAGAGACCCAGTACTTC.

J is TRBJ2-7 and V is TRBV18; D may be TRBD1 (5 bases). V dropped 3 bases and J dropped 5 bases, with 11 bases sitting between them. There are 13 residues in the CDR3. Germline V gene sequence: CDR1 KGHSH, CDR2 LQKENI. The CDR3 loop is CASSPGPQDEQYF. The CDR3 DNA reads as TGTGCCAGCTCACCGGGGCCCCAGGACGAGCAGTACTTC.

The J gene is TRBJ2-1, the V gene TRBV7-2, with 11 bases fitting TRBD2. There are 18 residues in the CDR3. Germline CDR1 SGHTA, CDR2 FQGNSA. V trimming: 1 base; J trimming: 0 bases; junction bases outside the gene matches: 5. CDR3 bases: TGTGCCAGCAGCTTAGAGAGGACTAGCGGGCCCTCCTACAATGAGCAGTTCTTC. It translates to CASSLERTSGPSYNEQFF.

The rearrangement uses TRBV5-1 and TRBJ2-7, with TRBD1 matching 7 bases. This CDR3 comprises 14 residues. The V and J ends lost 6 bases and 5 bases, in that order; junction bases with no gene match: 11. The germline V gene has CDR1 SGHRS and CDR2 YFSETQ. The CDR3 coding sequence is TGCGCCAGCACCCCTACAGGGGTTTACGACGAGCAGTACTTC. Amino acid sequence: CASTPTGVYDEQYF.

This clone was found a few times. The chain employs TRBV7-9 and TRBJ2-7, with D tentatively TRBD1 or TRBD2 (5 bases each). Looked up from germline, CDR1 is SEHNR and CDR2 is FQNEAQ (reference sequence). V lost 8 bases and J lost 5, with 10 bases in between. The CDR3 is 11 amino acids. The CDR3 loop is CASRDVHEQYF. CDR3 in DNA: TGTGCCAGCCGGGACGTCCACGAGCAGTACTTC.

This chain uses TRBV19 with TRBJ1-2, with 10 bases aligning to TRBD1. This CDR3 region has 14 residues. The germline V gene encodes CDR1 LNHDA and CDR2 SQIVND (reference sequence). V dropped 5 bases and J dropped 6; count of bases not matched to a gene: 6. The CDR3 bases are TGTGCCAGTAGTCGCGGGACAGGGGAGAATGGCTACACCTTC. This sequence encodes CASSRGTGENGYTF.

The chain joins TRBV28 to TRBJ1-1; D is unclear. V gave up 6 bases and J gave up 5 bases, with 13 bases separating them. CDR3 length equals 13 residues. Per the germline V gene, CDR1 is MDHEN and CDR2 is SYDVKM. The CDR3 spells CASSLLTGTEAFF. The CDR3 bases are TGTGCCAGCAGCCTCCTTACGGGAACTGAAGCTTTCTTT.

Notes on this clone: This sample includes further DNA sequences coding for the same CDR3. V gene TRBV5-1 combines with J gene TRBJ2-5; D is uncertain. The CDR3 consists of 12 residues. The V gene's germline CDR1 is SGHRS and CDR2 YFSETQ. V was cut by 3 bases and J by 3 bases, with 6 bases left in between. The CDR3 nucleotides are TGCGCCAGCAGCTCTGGGAAAGAGACCCAGTACTTC. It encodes CASSSGKETQYF.

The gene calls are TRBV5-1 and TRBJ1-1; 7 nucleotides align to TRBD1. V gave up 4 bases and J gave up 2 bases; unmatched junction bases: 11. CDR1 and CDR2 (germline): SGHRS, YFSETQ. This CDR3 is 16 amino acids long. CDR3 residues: CASSLQTGSLNTEAFF. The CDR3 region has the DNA TGCGCCAGCAGCCTCCAGACAGGGTCCCTTAACACTGAAGCTTTCTTT. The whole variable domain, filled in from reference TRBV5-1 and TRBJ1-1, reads KAGVTQTPRYLIKTRGQQVTLSCSPISGHRSVSWYQQTPGQGLQFLFEYFSETQRNKGNFPGRFSGRQFSNSRSEMNVSTLELGDSALYLCASSLQTGSLNTEAFFGQGTRLTVV.

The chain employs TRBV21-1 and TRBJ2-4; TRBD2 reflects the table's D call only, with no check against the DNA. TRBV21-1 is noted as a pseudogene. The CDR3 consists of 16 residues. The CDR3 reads CASSKGRCLAKNIQYF. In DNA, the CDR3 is TGTGCCAGCAGCAAAGGGAGGTGCCTAGCCAAAAACATTCAGTACTTC.

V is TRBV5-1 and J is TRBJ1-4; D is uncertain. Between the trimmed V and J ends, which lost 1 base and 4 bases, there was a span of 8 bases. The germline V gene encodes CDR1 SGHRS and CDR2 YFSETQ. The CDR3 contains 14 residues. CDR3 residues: CASSLLANNEKLFF. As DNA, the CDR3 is TGCGCCAGCAGCTTGCTTGCAAATAATGAAAAACTGTTTTTT.

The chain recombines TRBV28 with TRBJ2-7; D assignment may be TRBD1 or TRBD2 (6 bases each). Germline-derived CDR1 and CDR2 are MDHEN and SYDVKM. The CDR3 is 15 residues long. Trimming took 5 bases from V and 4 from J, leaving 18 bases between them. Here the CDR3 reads CASSPSGGPRYEQYF. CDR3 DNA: TGTGCCAGCAGTCCGTCCGGGGGCCCCCGTTACGAGCAGTACTTC. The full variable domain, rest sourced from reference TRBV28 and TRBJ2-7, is DVKVTQSSRYLVKRTGEKVFLECVQDMDHENMFWYRQDPGLGLRLIYFSYDVKMKEKGDIPEGYSVSREKKERFSLILESASTNQTSMYLCASSPSGGPRYEQYFGPGTRLTVT.

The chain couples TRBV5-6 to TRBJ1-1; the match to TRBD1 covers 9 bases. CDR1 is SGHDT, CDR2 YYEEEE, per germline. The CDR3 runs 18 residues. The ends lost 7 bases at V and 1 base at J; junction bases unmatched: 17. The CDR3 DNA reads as TGTGCCAGCTACGTGTATACAGGGGGCTTCTTAGGGAACACTGAAGCTTTCTTT. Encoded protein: CASYVYTGGFLGNTEAFF.

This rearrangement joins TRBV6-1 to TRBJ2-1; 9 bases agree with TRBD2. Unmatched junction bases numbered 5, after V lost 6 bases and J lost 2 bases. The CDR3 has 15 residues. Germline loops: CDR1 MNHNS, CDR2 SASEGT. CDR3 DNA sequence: TGTGCCAGCAGAAATAGCGGGAGCCCCTACAATGAGCAGTTCTTC. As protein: CASRNSGSPYNEQFF.

CDR3 DNA sequence: TGTGCCATCAGTGGCCGGGAAGTCTTCGCTGAAGCTTTCTTT. This encodes CAISGREVFAEAFF. The chain couples TRBV10-3 to TRBJ1-1; no firm D call. CDR1 is ENHRY, CDR2 SYGVKD, per germline. This CDR3 is 14 amino acids long. Deletions cut 4 bases from V and 6 bases from J, with 15 bases between.

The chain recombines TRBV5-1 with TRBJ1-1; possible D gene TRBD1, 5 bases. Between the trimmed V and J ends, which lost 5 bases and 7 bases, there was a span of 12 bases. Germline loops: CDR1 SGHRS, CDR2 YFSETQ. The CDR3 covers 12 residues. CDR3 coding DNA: TGCGCCAGCAGTAGTGAGGGGAGTGAAGCTTTCTTT. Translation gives CASSSEGSEAFF.

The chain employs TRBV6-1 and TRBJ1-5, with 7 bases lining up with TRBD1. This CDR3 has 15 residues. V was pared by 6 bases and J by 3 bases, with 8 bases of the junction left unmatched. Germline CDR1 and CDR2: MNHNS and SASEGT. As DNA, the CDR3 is TGTGCCAGCAGAGCTGACAGGGCCTTCAATCAGCCCCAGCATTTT. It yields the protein CASRADRAFNQPQHF.